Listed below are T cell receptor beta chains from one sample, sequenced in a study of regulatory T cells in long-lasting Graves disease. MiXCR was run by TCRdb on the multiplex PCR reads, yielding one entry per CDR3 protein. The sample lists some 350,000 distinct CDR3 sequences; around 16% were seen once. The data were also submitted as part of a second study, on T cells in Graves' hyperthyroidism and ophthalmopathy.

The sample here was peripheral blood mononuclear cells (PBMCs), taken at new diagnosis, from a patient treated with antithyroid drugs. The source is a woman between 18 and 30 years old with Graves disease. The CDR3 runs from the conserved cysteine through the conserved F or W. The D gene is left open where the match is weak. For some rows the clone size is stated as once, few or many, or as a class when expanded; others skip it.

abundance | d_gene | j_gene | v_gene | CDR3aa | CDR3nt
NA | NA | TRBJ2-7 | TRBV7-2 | CASSLAFSAGLYEQYF | TGTGCCAGCAGCTTAGCTTTCTCAGCTGGACTCTACGAGCAGTACTTC
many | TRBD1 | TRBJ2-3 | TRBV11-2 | CASSYGQGAAADTQYF | TGTGCCAGCAGCTACGGACAGGGGGCGGCCGCAGATACGCAGTATTTT
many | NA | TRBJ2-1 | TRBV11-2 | CASSFGGDEQFF | TGTGCCAGCAGCTTTGGTGGAGATGAGCAGTTCTTC
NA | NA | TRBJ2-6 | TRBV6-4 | CASSDSISSGANVLTF | TGTGCCAGCAGTGACTCTATCAGCTCTGGGGCCAACGTCCTGACTTTC
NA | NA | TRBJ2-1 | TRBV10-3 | CAISEDGNEQFF | TGTGCCATCAGTGAAGATGGGAATGAGCAGTTCTTC
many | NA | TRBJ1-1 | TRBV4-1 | CASSQEGLWAFF | TGCGCCAGCAGCCAAGAAGGGTTGTGGGCTTTCTTT
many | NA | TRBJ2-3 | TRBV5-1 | CASSLDAGTDTQYF | TGCGCCAGCAGCTTGGATGCGGGTACAGATACGCAGTATTTT
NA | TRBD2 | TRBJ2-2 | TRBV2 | CASIAGGAGELFF | TGTGCCAGCATTGCGGGGGGCGCCGGGGAGCTGTTTTTT
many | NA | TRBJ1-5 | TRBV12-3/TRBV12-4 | CASSFLGSNQPQHF | TGTGCCAGCAGTTTTTTGGGAAGCAATCAGCCCCAGCATTTT
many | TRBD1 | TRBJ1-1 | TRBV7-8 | CASSRDSGNDEAFF | TGTGCCAGCAGCCGGGACAGCGGAAATGATGAAGCTTTCTTT
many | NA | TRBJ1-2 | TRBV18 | CASSPSDYYGYTF | TGTGCCAGCTCACCATCGGACTACTATGGCTACACCTTC
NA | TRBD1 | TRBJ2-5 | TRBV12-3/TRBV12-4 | CASRAPGTGSDNEQYF | TGTGCCAGCAGGGCGCCGGGGACAGGGTCTGACAATGAGCAGTACTTC
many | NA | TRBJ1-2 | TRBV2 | CASSQTLNYGYTF | TGTGCCAGCAGCCAGACACTTAACTATGGCTACACCTTC
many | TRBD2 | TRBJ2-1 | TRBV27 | CASRERGGYNEQFF | TGTGCCAGCAGGGAGCGGGGGGGCTACAATGAGCAGTTCTTC
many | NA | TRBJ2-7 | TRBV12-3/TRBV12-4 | CASSYIATSYEQYF | TGTGCCAGCAGCTACATAGCGACATCCTACGAGCAGTACTTC
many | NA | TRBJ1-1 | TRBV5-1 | CASSIDTEAFF | TGCGCCAGCAGCATAGACACTGAAGCTTTCTTT
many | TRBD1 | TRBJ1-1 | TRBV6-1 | CASRMTGRNTEAFF | TGTGCCAGCAGAATGACAGGGCGGAACACTGAAGCTTTCTTT
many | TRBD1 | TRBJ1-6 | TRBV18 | CASSRSGGSPLHF | TGTGCCAGCTCCCGCTCAGGGGGATCACCCCTCCACTTT
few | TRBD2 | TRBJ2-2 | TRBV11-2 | CASTNLGGGNTGELFF | TGTGCCAGCACCAATTTGGGGGGGGGGAACACCGGGGAGCTGTTTTTT
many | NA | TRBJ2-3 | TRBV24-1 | CATSDPGGTDTQYF | TGTGCCACCAGTGACCCCGGTGGGACAGATACGCAGTATTTT
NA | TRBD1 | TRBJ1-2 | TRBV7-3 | CASSLPGTGENYGYTF | TGTGCCAGCAGTCTCCCCGGGACAGGGGAAAACTATGGCTACACCTTC
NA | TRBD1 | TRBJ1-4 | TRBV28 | CASSIRQGAEKLFF | TGTGCCAGCAGTATCCGACAGGGGGCGGAAAAACTGTTTTTT
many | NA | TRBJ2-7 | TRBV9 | CASSVDMVGYEQYF | TGTGCCAGCAGCGTCGATATGGTCGGCTACGAGCAGTACTTC
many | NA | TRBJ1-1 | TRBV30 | CAWTRGAKSEAFF | TGTGCCTGGACTCGGGGGGCCAAATCCGAAGCTTTCTTT
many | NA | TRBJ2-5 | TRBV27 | CASSLSTGLRETQYF | TGTGCCAGCAGTTTATCGACAGGACTACGAGAGACCCAGTACTTC
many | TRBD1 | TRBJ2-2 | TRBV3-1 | CASSQRDRSTGELFF | TGTGCCAGCAGCCAGAGGGACAGGAGCACCGGGGAGCTGTTTTTT
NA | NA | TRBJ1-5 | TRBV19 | CASTTSGGRSNQPQHF | TGTGCCAGTACCACTTCCGGGGGAAGGAGCAATCAGCCCCAGCATTTT
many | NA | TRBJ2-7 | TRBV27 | CASSLVWGEQYF | TGTGCCAGCAGTTTAGTTTGGGGCGAGCAGTACTTC
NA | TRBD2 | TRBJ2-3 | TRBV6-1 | CASRSSGGLGDTQYF | TGTGCCAGCAGATCTAGCGGGGGTCTGGGAGATACGCAGTATTTT
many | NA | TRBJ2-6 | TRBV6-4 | CASSEGEGANVLTF | TGTGCCAGCAGCGAGGGCGAGGGGGCCAACGTCCTGACTTTC
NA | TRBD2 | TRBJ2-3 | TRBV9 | CASSATLGLAGEHTDTQYF | TGTGCCAGCAGCGCAACCTTGGGACTAGCGGGGGAACACACAGATACGCAGTATTTT
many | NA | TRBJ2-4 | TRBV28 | CASISRREAKNIQYF | TGTGCCAGCATCTCCCGCCGAGAGGCCAAAAACATTCAGTACTTC
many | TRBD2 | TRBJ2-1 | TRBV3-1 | CASSQDLGLAGEYNEQFF | TGTGCCAGCAGCCAAGATCTAGGACTAGCGGGGGAGTACAATGAGCAGTTCTTC
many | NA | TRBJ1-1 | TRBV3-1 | CASSQAARTSAEAFF | TGTGCCAGCAGCCAAGCAGCTAGAACTTCCGCTGAAGCTTTCTTT
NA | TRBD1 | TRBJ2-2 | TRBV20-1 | CSAGLLRKDRAINTGELLF | TGCAGTGCTGGCTTGTTAAGGAAGGACAGGGCAATTAACACCGGGGAGCTGCTTTTT
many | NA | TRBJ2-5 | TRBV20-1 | CSARERQIQETQYF | TGCAGTGCTAGAGAGCGGCAGATACAAGAGACCCAGTACTTC
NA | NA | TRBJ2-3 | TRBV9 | CASSVYGTSTDTQYF | TGTGCCAGCAGCGTATACGGCACTAGCACAGATACGCAGTATTTT
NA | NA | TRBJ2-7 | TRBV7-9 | CASRLGSPESYEQYF | TGTGCCAGCAGACTCGGGAGTCCTGAGTCCTACGAGCAGTACTTC
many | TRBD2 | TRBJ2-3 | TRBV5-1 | CASKTASGGTDTQYF | TGCGCCAGTAAAACCGCGAGCGGGGGCACAGATACGCAGTATTTT
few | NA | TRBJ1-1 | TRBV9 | CASSPRGAAGTEAFF | TGTGCCAGCAGCCCTAGGGGGGCGGCTGGCACTGAAGCTTTCTTT
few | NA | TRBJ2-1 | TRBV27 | CASSFGSQYNEQFF | TGTGCCAGCAGTTTTGGCAGCCAGTACAATGAGCAGTTCTTC
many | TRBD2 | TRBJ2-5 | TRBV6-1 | CASSILAGGQETQYF | TGTGCCAGCAGTATTCTAGCGGGGGGACAAGAGACCCAGTACTTC
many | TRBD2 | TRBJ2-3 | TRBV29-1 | CSVDRKGLAGAGDTQYF | TGCAGCGTTGACCGCAAAGGACTAGCGGGGGCGGGAGATACGCAGTATTTT
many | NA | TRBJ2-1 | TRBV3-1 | CASSQASRSYNEQFF | TGTGCCAGCAGCCAAGCTAGCCGCTCCTACAATGAGCAGTTCTTC
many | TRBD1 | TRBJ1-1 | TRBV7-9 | CASSPPTGLLEAFF | TGTGCCAGCAGCCCCCCGACAGGGCTACTTGAAGCTTTCTTT
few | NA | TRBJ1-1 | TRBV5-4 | CASSFAENTEAFF | TGTGCCAGCAGCTTTGCCGAGAACACTGAAGCTTTCTTT
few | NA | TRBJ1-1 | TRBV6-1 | CAVRRDGNTEAFF | TGTGCCGTCAGGAGGGACGGGAACACTGAAGCTTTCTTT
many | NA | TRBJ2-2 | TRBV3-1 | CASSEGTFGTGELFF | TGTGCCAGCAGCGAGGGAACGTTCGGCACCGGGGAGCTGTTTTTT
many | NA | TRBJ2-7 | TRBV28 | CASSVPRSLYEQYF | TGTGCCAGCAGTGTTCCCCGAAGCCTATACGAGCAGTACTTC
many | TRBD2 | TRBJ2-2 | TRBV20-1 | CSASALGGGRTGELFF | TGCAGTGCTAGCGCCTTGGGCGGGGGGCGGACCGGGGAGCTGTTTTTT
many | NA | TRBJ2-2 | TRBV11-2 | CASSPDLNTGELFF | TGTGCCAGCAGCCCAGACTTGAACACCGGGGAGCTGTTTTTT
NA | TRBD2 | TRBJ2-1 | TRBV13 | CASSSPLDNLAGGYNEQFF | TGTGCCAGCAGCTCCCCTTTGGATAACTTAGCGGGAGGGTACAATGAGCAGTTCTTC
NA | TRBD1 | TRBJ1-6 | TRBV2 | CASSPRTGRGGNSPLHF | TGTGCCAGCAGCCCTCGGACAGGGAGGGGGGGTAATTCACCCCTCCACTTT